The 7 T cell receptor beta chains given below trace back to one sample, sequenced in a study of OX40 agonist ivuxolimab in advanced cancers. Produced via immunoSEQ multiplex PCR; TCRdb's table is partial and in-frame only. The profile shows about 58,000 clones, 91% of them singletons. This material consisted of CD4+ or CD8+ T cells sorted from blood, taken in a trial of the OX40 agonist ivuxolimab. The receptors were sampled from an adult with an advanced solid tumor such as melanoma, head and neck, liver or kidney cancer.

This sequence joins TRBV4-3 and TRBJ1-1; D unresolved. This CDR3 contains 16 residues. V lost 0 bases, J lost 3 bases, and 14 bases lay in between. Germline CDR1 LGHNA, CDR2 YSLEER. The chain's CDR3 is CASSQDINSHYTEAFF. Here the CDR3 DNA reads TGCGCCAGCAGCCAAGACATCAACAGCCACTACACTGAAGCTTTCTTT.

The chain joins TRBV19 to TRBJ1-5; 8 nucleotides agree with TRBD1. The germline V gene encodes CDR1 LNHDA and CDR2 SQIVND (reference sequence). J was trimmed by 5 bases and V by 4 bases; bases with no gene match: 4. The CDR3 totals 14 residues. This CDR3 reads CASSKTGADQPQHF. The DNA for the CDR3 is TGTGCCAGTAGTAAGACAGGGGCGGATCAGCCCCAGCATTTT.

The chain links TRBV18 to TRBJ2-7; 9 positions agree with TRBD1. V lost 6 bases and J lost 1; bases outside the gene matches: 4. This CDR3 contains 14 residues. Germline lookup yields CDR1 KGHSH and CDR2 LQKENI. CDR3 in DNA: TGTGCCAGCTCTCGGACAGGGGCGTCCTACGAGCAGTACTTC. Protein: CASSRTGASYEQYF. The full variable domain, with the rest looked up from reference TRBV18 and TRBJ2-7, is NAGVMQNPRHLVRRRGQEARLRCSPMKGHSHVYWYRQLPEEGLKFMVYLQKENIIDESGMPKERFSAEFPKEGPSILRIQQVVRGDSAAYFCASSRTGASYEQYFGPGTRLTVT.

Written as DNA, the CDR3 is TGTGCCAGCAGCAGGACAGTAGGCAATCAGCCCCAGCATTTT. As protein: CASSRTVGNQPQHF. The V gene is TRBV5-6, the J gene TRBJ1-5; a possible D gene is TRBD1 (6 bases). The CDR3 consists of 14 residues. Germline CDR1 SGHDT, CDR2 YYEEEE. The ends were cut back, 4 bases at V and 2 bases at J, with 10 bases in the middle.

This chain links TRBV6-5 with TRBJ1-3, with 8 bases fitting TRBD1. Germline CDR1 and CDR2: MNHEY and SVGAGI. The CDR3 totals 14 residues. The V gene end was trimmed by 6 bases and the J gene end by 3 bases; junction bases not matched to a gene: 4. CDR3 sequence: CASSRGQGGNTIYF. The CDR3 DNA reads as TGTGCCAGCAGCCGCGGACAGGGTGGAAACACCATATATTTT.

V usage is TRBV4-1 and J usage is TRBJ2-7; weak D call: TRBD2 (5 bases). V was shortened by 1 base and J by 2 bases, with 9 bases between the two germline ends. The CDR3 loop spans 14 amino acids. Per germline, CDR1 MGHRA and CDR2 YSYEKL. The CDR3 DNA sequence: TGCGCCAGCAGCCAAGCGGAGGTGGCCTACGAGCAGTACTTC. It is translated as CASSQAEVAYEQYF.

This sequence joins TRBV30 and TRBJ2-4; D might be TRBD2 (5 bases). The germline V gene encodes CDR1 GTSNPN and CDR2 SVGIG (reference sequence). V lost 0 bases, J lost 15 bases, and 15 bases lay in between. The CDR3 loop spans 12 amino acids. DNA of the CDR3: TGTGCCTGGAGTGTAGCGGCGCGTCCCTCGTACTTC. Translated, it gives CAWSVAARPSYF.